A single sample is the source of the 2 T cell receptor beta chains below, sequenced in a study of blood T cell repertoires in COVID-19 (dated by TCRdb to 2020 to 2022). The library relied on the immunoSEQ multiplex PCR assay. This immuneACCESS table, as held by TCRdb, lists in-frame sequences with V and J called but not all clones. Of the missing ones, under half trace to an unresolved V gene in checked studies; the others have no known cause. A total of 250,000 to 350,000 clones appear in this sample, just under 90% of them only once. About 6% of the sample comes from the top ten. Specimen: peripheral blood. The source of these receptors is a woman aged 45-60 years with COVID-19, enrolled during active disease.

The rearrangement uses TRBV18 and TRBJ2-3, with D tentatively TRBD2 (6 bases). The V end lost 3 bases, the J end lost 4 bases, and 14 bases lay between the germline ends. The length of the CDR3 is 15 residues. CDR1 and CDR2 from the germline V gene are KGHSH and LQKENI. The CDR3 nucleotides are TGTGCCAGCTCACCTTGGGACTTGGGTCCAGATACGCAGTATTTT. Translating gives CASSPWDLGPDTQYF. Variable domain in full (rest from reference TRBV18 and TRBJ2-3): NAGVMQNPRHLVRRRGQEARLRCSPMKGHSHVYWYRQLPEEGLKFMVYLQKENIIDESGMPKERFSAEFPKEGPSILRIQQVVRGDSAAYFCASSPWDLGPDTQYFGPGTRLTVL.

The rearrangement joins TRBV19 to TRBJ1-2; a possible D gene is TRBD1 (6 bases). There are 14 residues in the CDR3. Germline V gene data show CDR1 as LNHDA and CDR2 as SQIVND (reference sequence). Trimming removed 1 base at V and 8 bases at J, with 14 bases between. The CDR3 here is CASSIVSGAGGYTF. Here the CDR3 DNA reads TGTGCCAGTAGTATAGTCTCAGGGGCCGGAGGCTACACCTTC.